These 27 T cell receptor beta chains share one sample of origin, sequenced in a study of T cell responses to AZD1222 COVID-19 vaccine. Clones were sequenced by immunoSEQ multiplex PCR, and TCRdb holds only the in-frame ones, with some missing. This sample has approximately 100,000 clones, with approximately 87% found just once. The sample was peripheral blood, taken on day 0 of AZD1222 vaccination. The receptors shown here come from an adult in good health.

This rearrangement joins TRBV18 to TRBJ2-1; 9 bases fit TRBD2. The CDR3 runs to 15 residues. Losses at the gene ends were 9 bases for V and 5 bases for J; bases not matched to a gene: 11. Germline lookup yields CDR1 KGHSH and CDR2 LQKENI. The CDR3 here is CASQLAGEPHNEQFF. The CDR3 bases are TGTGCCAGTCAATTAGCGGGAGAACCCCACAATGAGCAGTTCTTC.

V and J are TRBV4-2 and TRBJ2-7; 8 bases are shared with TRBD2. Per the germline V gene, CDR1 is LGHNA and CDR2 is YNFKEQ. The CDR3 is made up of 16 amino acids. V lost 0 bases to trimming and J lost 3 bases; unmatched junction nucleotides: 7. The DNA of the CDR3 is TGTGCCAGCAGCCAAGATGGGGCGGGAGGTGGCTACGAGCAGTACTTC. Translation: CASSQDGAGGGYEQYF.

V is TRBV28 and J is TRBJ1-1, with 9 bases lining up with TRBD1. Germline V gene data show CDR1 as MDHEN and CDR2 as SYDVKM. The CDR3 covers 16 residues. The ends lost 5 bases at V and 5 bases at J; junction bases unmatched: 12. This CDR3 is CASSKMTQGAGTEAFF. In DNA, the CDR3 is TGTGCCAGCAGTAAAATGACACAGGGGGCGGGTACTGAAGCTTTCTTT.

The chain is built from TRBV4-1 and TRBJ2-5, with 10 bases fitting TRBD2. The germline V gene has CDR1 MGHRA and CDR2 YSYEKL. J lost 1 base, V lost 2 bases, and 7 bases had no gene match. The CDR3 length is 17 residues. CDR3 in amino acids: CASSQPGGLAVQETQYF. CDR3 nucleotides: TGCGCCAGCAGCCAACCCGGCGGACTAGCGGTCCAAGAGACCCAGTACTTC.

The chain couples TRBV28 to TRBJ2-5; D is perhaps TRBD2 (5 bases). Trimming removed 9 bases at V and 3 bases at J, with 20 bases between. This CDR3 is 15 amino acids long. Germline V gives CDR1 MDHEN, CDR2 SYDVKM. CDR3 region: CASRLSGMVEETQYF. The CDR3 nucleotides read TGTGCCAGTAGGTTATCCGGGATGGTAGAAGAGACCCAGTACTTC.

V is TRBV6-5 and J is TRBJ1-2; D unresolved. The V end was cut by 0 bases, the J end by 0 bases, with 8 bases between. Germline-derived CDR1 and CDR2 are MNHEY and SVGAGI. This CDR3 contains 15 residues. The DNA of the CDR3 is TGTGCCAGCAGTTACTCTGTAGCGGCTAACTATGGCTACACCTTC. This encodes CASSYSVAANYGYTF.

The chain uses TRBV24-1 and TRBJ2-7; 11 nucleotides match TRBD1. Germline CDR1 is KGHDR and CDR2 is SFDVKD. The CDR3 sequence is 13 residues long. Trimming removed 9 bases from V and 3 bases from J; junction bases left unmatched: 3. CDR3 region: CATQGTGGYEQYF. In DNA form, the CDR3 reads TGTGCCACCCAAGGGACAGGGGGCTACGAGCAGTACTTC.

The chain couples TRBV19 to TRBJ2-7, with 7 bases identical to TRBD2. Germline V gene data show CDR1 as LNHDA and CDR2 as SQIVND (reference sequence). The length of the CDR3 is 12 residues. V was pared by 4 bases and J by 12 bases, with 9 bases of the junction left unmatched. The CDR3 protein is CASSTSSGNVYF. DNA for the CDR3: TGTGCCAGTAGTACCTCTAGCGGAAACGTGTACTTC.

The V gene is TRBV19, the J gene TRBJ1-5, with D possibly being TRBD1 (5 bases). With 8 bases removed from V and 6 bases from J, the gap between germline ends came to 29 bases. Germline V gene lookup returns CDR1 LNHDA and CDR2 SQIVND (reference sequence). This CDR3 contains 18 residues. The CDR3 protein is CASSNSGTLAGVGQPQHF. Written as DNA, the CDR3 is TGTGCCAGTTCAAATTCCGGGACCCTTGCTGGGGTGGGTCAGCCCCAGCATTTT.

V and J are TRBV28 and TRBJ1-1, with D unresolved. The CDR3 runs 12 residues. The germline V and J ends were trimmed by 3 bases and 8 bases, with 10 bases remaining between them. Germline V gene lookup returns CDR1 MDHEN and CDR2 SYDVKM. CDR3 bases: TGTGCCAGCAGTTTTAGTAGGTTGGAAGCTTTCTTT. This translates into CASSFSRLEAFF.

The chain links TRBV28 to TRBJ2-5, with D perhaps matching TRBD2 (6 bases). V was clipped by 3 bases and J by 6 bases, with 11 bases between them. Per the germline V gene, CDR1 is MDHEN and CDR2 is SYDVKM. CDR3 length equals 13 residues. The CDR3, as DNA: TGTGCCAGCAGTTTTCTAGCGCCGAAGACCCAGTACTTC. Residues: CASSFLAPKTQYF.

Turning to this clone: The sample contains more than one DNA sequence encoding this CDR3. The chain has TRBV6-5 and TRBJ1-5; D might be TRBD1 (5 bases). The CDR3 runs 13 residues. Trimming left V 8 bases short and J 1 base short, with 9 bases between. CDR1 and CDR2 (germline): MNHEY, SVGAGI. CDR3 residues: CASGGGSNQPQHF. In DNA, the CDR3 is TGTGCCAGCGGGGGGGGAAGCAATCAGCCCCAGCATTTT.

The chain couples TRBV9 to TRBJ2-2; no clear D. This CDR3 is built from 14 residues. With 1 base removed from V and 4 bases from J, the gap between germline ends came to 8 bases. The germline gives CDR1 SGDLS, CDR2 YYNGEE. The CDR3 bases are TGTGCCAGCAGCGTATTGAGGAGCACCGGGGAGCTGTTTTTT. Protein sequence: CASSVLRSTGELFF.

This clone occurred once. The V call is TRBV7-9, the J call TRBJ1-3, with D unresolved. V dropped 5 bases and J dropped 3 bases, with 11 bases sitting between them. CDR1 and CDR2 from the germline V gene are SEHNR and FQNEAQ (reference sequence). The CDR3 has 14 residues. For the CDR3, the DNA is TGTGCCAGCAGCCCGGGAGGAGATGGAAACACCATATATTTT. It specifies CASSPGGDGNTIYF. Full variable domain (remainder filled in from reference TRBV7-9 and TRBJ1-3): DTGVSQNPRHKITKRGQNVTFRCDPISEHNRLYWYRQTLGQGPEFLTYFQNEAQLEKSRLLSDRFSAERPKGSFSTLEIQRTEQGDSAMYLCASSPGGDGNTIYFGEGSWLTVV.

The V gene is TRBV19, the J gene TRBJ1-5; D is perhaps TRBD1 (6 bases). Trimming removed 2 bases at V and 3 bases at J, with 17 bases between. The germline gives CDR1 LNHDA, CDR2 SQIVND (reference sequence). The CDR3 consists of 17 residues. The CDR3 DNA reads TGTGCCAGTAGTATATTGTCCGGGGGGCAAATCAATCAGCCCCAGCATTTT. Translating gives CASSILSGGQINQPQHF.

The rearrangement uses TRBV7-2 and TRBJ1-1; D remains ambiguous. This CDR3 is built from 14 residues. Germline CDR1 reads SGHTA; CDR2 reads FQGNSA. Trimming left V 2 bases short and J 1 base short, with 8 bases between. CDR3 loop: CASSLSRANTEAFF. The CDR3 DNA reads as TGTGCCAGCAGCTTAAGCAGAGCGAACACTGAAGCTTTCTTT.

This clone is a singleton in its sample. The chain is built from TRBV28 and TRBJ2-1, with TRBD2 identical over 12 bases. Germline V gene data show CDR1 as MDHEN and CDR2 as SYDVKM. J was trimmed by 11 bases and V by 6 bases; bases with no gene match: 2. The CDR3 has 12 residues. CDR3 region: CASRGLAGQQFF. The DNA for the CDR3 is TGTGCCAGCAGGGGACTAGCGGGCCAGCAGTTCTTC.

Comments on this clone: One end of the junction does not line up with germline, which may come from a read error. The CDR3 DNA reads TGTGCTAGCAGCTTAAGTAGCGGGACACCCGAGCAGTTCTTC. Its translation is CASSLSSGTPEQFF. The chain employs TRBV7-7 and TRBJ2-1, with 8 bases aligning to TRBD2. The germline CDR1 and CDR2 sequences are SSHAT and FNYEAQ (reference sequence). This CDR3 has 14 residues.

The V call is TRBV5-1, the J call TRBJ1-6; TRBD1 matches at 7 bases. Germline CDR1 SGHRS, CDR2 YFSETQ. After removal of 0 bases from V and 9 bases from J, the junction contained 6 bases not matched to a gene. The length of the CDR3 is 15 residues. Here the CDR3 DNA reads TGCGCCAGCAGCTTGGAGGGGGCTGGTTCTTCACCCCTCCACTTT. It encodes CASSLEGAGSSPLHF.

The chain couples TRBV7-2 to TRBJ2-7, with 7 bases aligning to TRBD1. CDR1 is SGHTA and CDR2 is FQGNSA in the germline V gene. V lost 2 bases and J lost 4; bases outside the gene matches: 5. This CDR3 is 14 amino acids long. DNA of the CDR3: TGTGCCAGCAGCTTATTACAGGGGAAGTACGAGCAGTACTTC. This sequence encodes CASSLLQGKYEQYF.

The chain combines TRBV7-9 with TRBJ1-1; D gene unclear. The CDR3 extends over 14 amino acids. Trimming pared 8 bases from V and 2 bases from J, leaving 15 bases between. Germline loops: CDR1 SEHNR, CDR2 FQNEAQ (reference sequence). Written as DNA, the CDR3 is TGTGCCAGCGGTTCCACCTTGGCTAACACTGAAGCTTTCTTT. Its protein is CASGSTLANTEAFF.

The chain uses TRBV5-5 and TRBJ2-2; 7 bases agree with TRBD1. Germline V CDR1 and CDR2: SGHKS, YYEKEE (reference sequence). The CDR3 sequence is 18 residues long. Trimming took 4 bases from V and 8 from J; bases not matched to a gene: 20. The CDR3 sequence is CASSPFFVDRVSSGELFF. CDR3 DNA sequence: TGTGCCAGCAGCCCGTTTTTTGTTGACAGGGTGTCATCTGGGGAGCTGTTTTTT. The variable domain in full, completed from reference TRBV5-5 and TRBJ2-2, reads DAGVTQSPTHLIKTRGQQVTLRCSPISGHKSVSWYQQVLGQGPQFIFQYYEKEERGRGNFPDRFSARQFPNYSSELNVNALLLGDSALYLCASSPFFVDRVSSGELFFGEGSRLTVL.

Written as DNA, the CDR3 is TGTGCCAGCTCACCCTTTACCGGGAGGCCCTTTAACTTTGATAACTATGGCTACACCTTC. It is translated as CASSPFTGRPFNFDNYGYTF. This chain connects TRBV18 to TRBJ1-2; D call uncertain. The length of the CDR3 is 20 residues. Trimming pared 3 bases from V and 1 base from J, leaving 27 bases between. The germline V gene has CDR1 KGHSH and CDR2 LQKENI.

This clone has a handful of counts. This chain connects TRBV4-3 to TRBJ1-2; D gene unclear. Trimming shortened V by 2 bases and J by 4 bases, and 14 bases separated the two germline ends. Germline V gene sequence: CDR1 LGHNA, CDR2 YSLEER. This CDR3 is built from 15 residues. CDR3 DNA sequence: TGCGCCAGCAGCCAATTCCCGCCTGAGGGCTATGGCTACACCTTC. This gives the protein CASSQFPPEGYGYTF.

The chain recombines TRBV5-1 with TRBJ2-1; 12 bases fit TRBD2. CDR1 is SGHRS and CDR2 is YFSETQ in the germline V gene. CDR3 length equals 13 residues. V dropped 8 bases and J dropped 9; count of bases not matched to a gene: 6. CDR3 in amino acids: CASSSGRAGEQFF. CDR3 in DNA: TGCGCCAGTTCTAGCGGGAGGGCCGGTGAGCAGTTCTTC.

This clone appeared once. The chain joins TRBV4-3 to TRBJ2-1; 7 bases line up with TRBD2. The germline V gene encodes CDR1 LGHNA and CDR2 YSLEER. V lost 3 bases and J lost 0; bases outside the gene matches: 2. This CDR3 has 15 residues. The DNA of the CDR3 is TGCGCCAGCAGCCACGGCGGGAGCTCCTACAATGAGCAGTTCTTC. Translating gives CASSHGGSSYNEQFF.

V is TRBV18 and J is TRBJ2-7; D gene unclear. Germline CDR1 is KGHSH and CDR2 is LQKENI. The CDR3 has 15 amino acids. V lost 3 bases, J lost 0 bases, and 12 bases lay in between. This CDR3 reads CASSPPSPSSYEQYF. The CDR3 DNA reads as TGTGCCAGCTCACCGCCATCCCCTAGCTCCTACGAGCAGTACTTC.